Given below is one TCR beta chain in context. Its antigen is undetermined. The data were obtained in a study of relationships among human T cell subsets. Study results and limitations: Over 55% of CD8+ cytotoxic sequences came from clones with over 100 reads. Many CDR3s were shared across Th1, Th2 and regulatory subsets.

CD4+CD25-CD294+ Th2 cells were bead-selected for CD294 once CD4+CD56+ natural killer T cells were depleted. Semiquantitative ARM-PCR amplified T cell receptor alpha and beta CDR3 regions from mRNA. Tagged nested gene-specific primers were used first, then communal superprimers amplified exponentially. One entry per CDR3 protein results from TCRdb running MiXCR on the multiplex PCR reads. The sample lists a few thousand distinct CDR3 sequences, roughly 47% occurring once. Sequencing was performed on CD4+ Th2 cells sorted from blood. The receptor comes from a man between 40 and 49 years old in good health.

CDR3 DNA sequence: TGCGCCAGCAGCCCTACAGGGGTGGGTGGGAATCCCGGAAACACCATATATTTT. The encoded protein is CASSPTGVGGNPGNTIYF. The chain employs TRBV4-1 and TRBJ1-3; 7 bases align to TRBD1. Germline CDR1 is MGHRA and CDR2 is YSYEKL. The CDR3 consists of 18 residues. V lost 4 bases and J lost 4; bases outside the gene matches: 16.